The 3 T cell receptor beta chains listed next were all sequenced from one sample in a study of T-cell memory formation after mild COVID-19. TCRdb analysed the 5' RACE reads with MiXCR anew, one entry per CDR3 protein. The profile covers around 65,000 distinct CDR3 sequences, with about a tenth appearing a single time and 1% to 1.4% taken by the ten largest. Sequences were obtained from PBMCs or a T cell subset sorted from them (not recorded which). The receptors come from a man younger than 35 who had mild COVID-19 (a few samples of this study predate the infection). Cell type and time point are not known.

This clonotype has a count of ten or more. The CDR3 DNA is TGTGCCAGCAGCTTGGGGGACAGGGGACGGCAGCCCCAGCATTTT. Translating it yields CASSLGDRGRQPQHF. This chain uses TRBV5-5 with TRBJ1-5; 10 nucleotides match TRBD1. The CDR3 is 15 residues long. CDR1 and CDR2 from the germline V gene are SGHKS and YYEKEE (reference sequence). J gave up 7 bases and V 0 bases, and 4 bases lay outside the gene matches.

The chain carries TRBV6-5 and TRBJ1-6, with 11 bases lining up with TRBD1. V was pared by 6 bases and J by 9 bases, with 7 bases of the junction left unmatched. Germline V lookup: CDR1 MNHEY, CDR2 SVGAGI. The CDR3 is 15 residues long. The CDR3 protein is CASSFRGTGGSPLHF. CDR3 nucleotides: TGTGCCAGCAGCTTTAGGGGGACAGGGGGTTCACCCCTCCACTTT.

The chain uses TRBV20-1 and TRBJ1-5, with 10 bases matching TRBD1. The trim removed 5 bases at V and 3 bases at J, leaving 13 bases unmatched. Germline V gives CDR1 DFQATT, CDR2 SNEGSKA (reference sequence). This CDR3 has 17 amino acids. The CDR3 protein is CSAPKGGQGRYNQPQHF. The DNA of the CDR3 is TGCAGTGCTCCGAAGGGGGGACAGGGGCGTTACAATCAGCCCCAGCATTTT.